The present T cell receptor beta chain was sequenced within a study of blood T cell repertoires in COVID-19. Study-wide background: T cells, B-cell-depleted T cells, or PBMCs supplied cDNA or gDNA.

This table comes from immunoSEQ multiplex PCR, and its TCRdb copy is limited to in-frame clones, with some not included. The profile shows 140,000 to 150,000 clones, over 70% of them singletons. Germline V gives CDR1 GTSNPN, CDR2 SVGIG (reference sequence). Germline trimming cut 4 bases from V and 8 bases from J; bases unmatched to any gene: 4. CDR3 length: 13 amino acids. The chain combines TRBV30 with TRBJ2-4; TRBD1 matches at 11 bases. This receptor was identified in a man in his sixties who had recovered from COVID-19. The sample was PBMCs or T cells enriched from blood (not recorded which). CDR3 sequence reads: CAWKDRGRDIQYF. Written as DNA, the CDR3 is TGTGCCTGGAAGGACAGGGGGCGGGACATTCAGTACTTC.